These 15 T cell receptor beta chains were sequenced from one sample in a study of T cells in women clearing cervical HPV infection. This table comes from immunoSEQ multiplex PCR, and its TCRdb copy is limited to in-frame clones, with some not included. The sample has fewer than 30,000 clones; the top ten hold 6% to 7%. Sequencing input: blood buffy coat. Receptors originate from a woman between 18 and 70 years old with a cervical HPV16 infection that either progressed to CIN3+ or cleared (not recorded which).

Details on this clone: The read falls 3 residues short of the CDR3 end, and the missing part is taken from the germline J gene. The chain has TRBV20-1 and TRBJ1-2, with 10 bases matching TRBD1. Germline CDR1 and CDR2: DFQATT and SNEGSKA (reference sequence). There are 14 residues in the CDR3. V shed 6 bases and J 5 bases; nucleotides not matched to a gene: 9. Partial CDR3 DNA: TGCAGTGCCCTGGCCCCGGGACAGGGGTATGGC. It yields the protein CSALAPGQGYG. The CDR3 reads in full as CSALAPGQGYGYTF.

Remarks on this clone: The missing CDR3 end, 3 residues past where the read stops, is filled in from the germline J gene. The chain combines TRBV29-1 with TRBJ2-3, with 8 bases aligning to TRBD2. Germline-derived CDR1 and CDR2 are SQVTM and ANQGSEA. Trimming cost V 4 bases and J 0 bases; bases outside gene matches: 6. The CDR3 consists of 15 residues. The CDR3: CSVVIAGPSTDTQYF. Partial CDR3 DNA: TGCAGCGTTGTTATAGCGGGGCCTAGCACAGATACG.

Points on this clone: Read coverage stops 3 residues before the CDR3 terminus; the germline J gene supplies the remainder. The chain recombines TRBV10-3 with TRBJ2-5; TRBD2 matches at 8 bases. Trimming at V came to 3 bases and at J to 1 base, leaving 4 bases not matched to a gene. Germline CDR1 and CDR2: ENHRY and SYGVKD. This CDR3 comprises 15 residues. The CDR3 here is CAISDIAGTQETQYF. CDR3 DNA (partial): TGTGCCATCAGTGACATAGCGGGGACCCAAGAGACC.

Judged by frequency, this clone is medium-sized (0.01 to 0.1%). The sequence runs out 3 residues before the end of the CDR3; the remainder is reconstructed from the germline J gene. This sequence joins TRBV2 and TRBJ2-7; 9 nucleotides line up with TRBD2. The ends lost 10 bases at V and 4 bases at J; junction bases unmatched: 8. The V gene's germline CDR1 is SNHLY and CDR2 FYNNEI. The CDR3 is 13 amino acids. The CDR3 region is CAITTSGKYEQYF. CDR3 DNA (partial): TGTGCCATCACGACTAGCGGAAAATACGAG.

As for this clone: The CDR3 extends 3 residues past the end of the read, so its final part is completed from the germline J gene. The genes are TRBV20-1 and TRBJ2-1; TRBD1 might be the D (6 bases). The V end lost 1 base, the J end lost 9 bases, and 19 bases lay between the germline ends. Per germline, CDR1 DFQATT and CDR2 SNEGSKA (reference sequence). There are 15 residues in the CDR3. The CDR3 loop is CSARGTAEVRIEQFF. The part of the CDR3 DNA that was read is TGCAGTGCTAGAGGGACAGCTGAAGTAAGAATTGAG.

In regard to this clone: The read ends 3 residues early relative to the CDR3; the germline J gene fills the gap. This rearrangement joins TRBV20-1 to TRBJ1-4; 8 nucleotides agree with TRBD1. The CDR3 loop spans 14 amino acids. The germline V gene encodes CDR1 DFQATT and CDR2 SNEGSKA (reference sequence). J lost 6 bases, V lost 6 bases, and 9 bases had no gene match. The sequenced CDR3 bases are TGCAGTGCCCGCCGGGCAGGGGGCGATGAAAAA. This sequence encodes CSARRAGGDEK. The full CDR3 is CSARRAGGDEKLFF.

Comment on this clone: The sequence runs out 3 residues before the end of the CDR3; the remainder is reconstructed from the germline J gene. This sequence joins TRBV30 and TRBJ1-2; 7 positions match TRBD1. There are 14 residues in the CDR3. CDR1 is GTSNPN and CDR2 is SVGIG in the germline V gene (reference sequence). The CDR3: CARSQGEGTDTYTF. The sequenced CDR3 bases are TGTGCCCGATCCCAGGGGGAAGGCACAGATACC.

The DNA read from the CDR3 is TGTGCCAGCACCGCACCCTTTGGCGGGAGGTTCGAG. Translated: CASTAPFGGRFE. The whole CDR3 reads CASTAPFGGRFEQYF. The J gene is TRBJ2-7, the V gene TRBV6-2 or TRBV6-3; TRBD2 agrees at 8 bases. The CDR3 end falls 3 residues outside the read, so it is completed with the germline J gene. CDR3 size: 15 residues. V lost 7 bases, J lost 6 bases, and 14 bases stayed unmatched. Germline V lookup: CDR1 MNHEY, CDR2 SVGEGT.

Concerning this clone itself: From the germline J gene comes the end of the CDR3, since the read stops 3 residues before it. The J gene is TRBJ1-5, the V gene TRBV19; D might be TRBD1 (6 bases). The CDR3 is 14 residues long. Germline V gene sequence: CDR1 LNHDA, CDR2 SQIVND (reference sequence). V gave up 2 bases and J gave up 7 bases, with 12 bases separating them. CDR3 protein: CASSIMGGAQPQHF. CDR3 DNA (partial): TGTGCCAGTAGTATAATGGGGGGGGCCCAGCCC.

Points on this clone: The read is 3 residues too short to cover the CDR3 end, so that end is filled in from the germline J gene. The chain carries TRBV29-1 and TRBJ1-2; D ambiguous. The CDR3 length is 11 residues. Germline CDR1 SQVTM, CDR2 ANQGSEA. CDR3 region: CSVNKQRGYTF. CDR3 DNA (partial): TGCAGCGTCAATAAACAGAGGGGC.

On this clone itself: The read ends 3 residues early relative to the CDR3; the germline J gene fills the gap. The gene calls are TRBV19 and TRBJ2-7; 8 bases are shared with TRBD1. V was pared by 4 bases and J by 4 bases, with 9 bases of the junction left unmatched. Germline-derived CDR1 and CDR2 are LNHDA and SQIVND (reference sequence). The CDR3 loop spans 15 amino acids. The sequenced part of the CDR3 DNA is TGTGCCAGTAGTAAGGAACAGGGGGGCCCATACGAG. Its protein product is CASSKEQGGPYE. The CDR3 reads in full as CASSKEQGGPYEQYF. Together with reference TRBV19 and TRBJ2-7, the CDR3 gives the full variable domain: DGGITQSPKYLFRKEGQNVTLSCEQNLNHDAMYWYRQDPGQGLRLIYYSQIVNDFQKGDIAEGYSVSREKKESFPLTVTSAQKNPTAFYLCASSKEQGGPYEQYFGPGTRLTVT.

A note on this clone: The observed sequence ends 3 residues before the CDR3 terminus, with the missing tail filled in from the germline J gene. The V call is TRBV4-1, the J call TRBJ1-2, with D hard to call. Germline loops: CDR1 MGHRA, CDR2 YSYEKL. The CDR3 consists of 16 residues. The chain's CDR3 is CASSQDLRFAVWGYTF. CDR3 bases read: TGCGCCAGCAGCCAAGACTTGCGGTTTGCCGTATGGGGC.

Turning to this clone: The observed sequence ends 3 residues before the CDR3 terminus, with the missing tail filled in from the germline J gene. The chain joins TRBV30 to TRBJ2-3; D call uncertain. CDR3 length equals 13 residues. CDR1 is GTSNPN, CDR2 SVGIG, per germline (reference sequence). The CDR3 is CAWSLTLQETQYF. The sequenced CDR3 bases are TGTGCCTGGAGTTTAACACTACAAGAGACG.

About this clone itself: The CDR3 end is not reached by the read, which stops 3 residues before it; the germline J gene fills it in. The chain employs TRBV20-1 and TRBJ2-7; D is possibly TRBD2 (5 bases). The germline gives CDR1 DFQATT, CDR2 SNEGSKA (reference sequence). The CDR3 consists of 16 residues. V lost 2 bases to trimming and J lost 3 bases, with 20 bases between them. The CDR3 region is CSARLCLDSKCYEQYF. The covered CDR3 bases are TGCAGTGCTAGACTATGCTTGGACTCGAAATGCTACGAG.

As regards this clone: The read gets to within 3 residues of the CDR3 end, and the germline J gene fills in the rest. The chain recombines TRBV20-1 with TRBJ2-1; 7 nucleotides line up with TRBD1. The CDR3 runs to 14 residues. V lost 2 bases, J lost 5 bases, and 6 bases stayed unmatched. Germline values: CDR1 DFQATT, CDR2 SNEGSKA (reference sequence). CDR3 sequence reads: CSARPGQSNNEQFF. The covered CDR3 bases are TGCAGTGCTAGACCGGGACAGTCGAACAATGAG.